This T cell receptor (beta chain) was observed in a study of technical replicates of blood from a few donors. Profiled with immunoSEQ multiplex PCR; TCRdb holds only in-frame clones, not every one. The sample gives under 75,000 clones, 70% to 90% of which show up once; about 5% is in the top ten. Germline V gene data show CDR1 as MGHRA and CDR2 as YSYEKL. This CDR3 region has 15 residues. The ends were cut back, 1 base at V and 2 bases at J, with 12 bases in the middle. The sample was PBMCs. This chain uses TRBV4-1 with TRBJ2-7; no firm D call. This sequence originates from a human donor in good health. Some clones in this sample may be carry-over from other donors' samples. The CDR3 spells CASSQGTGTAYEQYF. CDR3 DNA: TGCGCCAGCAGCCAAGGTACCGGCACAGCCTACGAGCAGTACTTC.